The next 30 T cell receptor beta chains were all read from a single sample in a study of shared clonotypes between healthy human individuals. Measured with immunoSEQ multiplex PCR; TCRdb has only the in-frame clones, and not every one. The sample contains 650,000 to 800,000 clones, around 70% of which appear only once. Material: memory CD4+ T cells sorted from blood. Noted subset: CD45RA-negative fraction. These receptors were obtained from a woman younger than 45 in good health.

CDR3 loop: CASSFSRLAGGEQYF. DNA of the CDR3: TGTGCCAGCAGTTTTTCTAGGCTAGCGGGCGGCGAGCAGTACTTC. The chain uses TRBV28 and TRBJ2-7; 8 bases line up with TRBD2. After removal of 3 bases from V and 6 bases from J, the junction contained 10 bases not matched to a gene. Germline V gives CDR1 MDHEN, CDR2 SYDVKM. The CDR3 runs to 15 residues.

The chain links TRBV7-3 to TRBJ2-1; 9 bases are shared with TRBD2. V lost 1 base to trimming and J lost 7 bases; unmatched junction nucleotides: 8. Germline CDR1 SGHTA, CDR2 FQGTGA. This CDR3 is built from 16 residues. CDR3: CASSLNSASGVNEQFF. The DNA for the CDR3 is TGTGCCAGCAGCTTAAACTCGGCTAGCGGGGTTAATGAGCAGTTCTTC. Variable domain in full (rest from reference TRBV7-3 and TRBJ2-1): GAGVSQTPSNKVTEKGKYVELRCDPISGHTALYWYRQSLGQGPEFLIYFQGTGAADDSGLPNDRFFAVRPEGSVSTLKIQRTERGDSAVYLCASSLNSASGVNEQFFGPGTRLTVL.

The V and J genes are TRBV28 and TRBJ2-5, with D tentatively TRBD1 (5 bases). CDR3 length equals 14 residues. Germline CDR1 MDHEN, CDR2 SYDVKM. The V end lost 1 base, the J end lost 6 bases, and 12 bases lay between the germline ends. CDR3 protein: CASSLFGREKTQYF. The CDR3 bases are TGTGCCAGCAGTTTATTCGGCAGGGAAAAGACCCAGTACTTC.

CDR3 sequence: CASSFSLGTGEAYGYTF. The CDR3 DNA reads TGCGCCAGCAGCTTTAGTCTGGGGACAGGGGAGGCCTATGGCTACACCTTC. The V gene is TRBV5-1, the J gene TRBJ1-2, with TRBD1 matching over 10 bases. Germline trimming cut 2 bases from V and 4 bases from J; bases unmatched to any gene: 11. From germline, CDR1 is SGHRS and CDR2 YFSETQ. The CDR3 sequence is 17 residues long.

This sequence joins TRBV4-1 and TRBJ1-5; D is unclear. This CDR3 is built from 14 residues. Trimming stripped 0 bases from V and 11 bases from J, with 14 bases between. Germline CDR1 MGHRA, CDR2 YSYEKL. The CDR3 loop is CASSQEYVGRAQHF. DNA of the CDR3: TGCGCCAGCAGCCAAGAGTATGTGGGTCGGGCCCAGCATTTT.

The chain employs TRBV19 and TRBJ2-2; D is perhaps TRBD1 or TRBD2 (5 bases each). The CDR3 extends over 20 amino acids. Per the germline V gene, CDR1 is LNHDA and CDR2 is SQIVND (reference sequence). Trimming cost V 6 bases and J 0 bases, with 26 bases left between them. The CDR3 loop reads CASSKRLGSGTPSNTGELFF. In DNA, the CDR3 is TGTGCCAGTAGCAAGAGACTTGGCTCCGGGACGCCCTCGAACACCGGGGAGCTGTTTTTT. The whole variable domain, remainder taken from reference TRBV19 and TRBJ2-2, is DGGITQSPKYLFRKEGQNVTLSCEQNLNHDAMYWYRQDPGQGLRLIYYSQIVNDFQKGDIAEGYSVSREKKESFPLTVTSAQKNPTAFYLCASSKRLGSGTPSNTGELFFGEGSRLTVL.

This clone has a handful of counts. V and J are TRBV28 and TRBJ2-6; D gene unclear. This CDR3 has 13 amino acids. Trimming pared 4 bases from V and 3 bases from J, leaving 4 bases between. CDR1 is MDHEN and CDR2 is SYDVKM in the germline V gene. In nucleotides, the CDR3 is TGTGCCAGCAGTTCGGATGGGGCCAACGTCCTGACTTTC. This gives the protein CASSSDGANVLTF.

In its sample, this clone was seen a few times. V gene TRBV6-4 combines with J gene TRBJ2-2; 12 nucleotides line up with TRBD2. The CDR3 contains 17 residues. With V trimmed by 6 bases and J by 2 bases, 7 bases remained unmatched. CDR1 and CDR2 (germline): MRHNA, SNTAGT. The CDR3: CASSLTSGRPNTGELFF. DNA of the CDR3: TGTGCCAGCAGCCTTACTAGCGGGAGGCCTAACACCGGGGAGCTGTTTTTT.

DNA of the CDR3: TGTGCCAGCAGCTTAGCCCGGTCAGCCTACGAGCAGTACTTC. Translating it yields CASSLARSAYEQYF. The chain has TRBV11-2 and TRBJ2-7, with D hard to call. Trimming removed 1 base at V and 2 bases at J, with 9 bases between. Germline lookup yields CDR1 SGHAT and CDR2 FQNNGV. The CDR3 is made up of 14 amino acids.

The chain carries TRBV6-6 and TRBJ1-5, with a possible D match to TRBD1 (5 bases). The germline V gene has CDR1 MNHNY and CDR2 SVGAGI (reference sequence). Trimming took 5 bases from V and 4 from J, leaving 9 bases between them. The CDR3 is 13 residues long. The CDR3 is CASSGQKNQPQHF. CDR3 coding DNA: TGTGCCAGCAGTGGACAAAAGAATCAGCCCCAGCATTTT.

The count of this clone is one. The rearrangement joins TRBV7-2 to TRBJ1-5; 7 bases are a match to TRBD1. The V gene's germline CDR1 is SGHTA and CDR2 FQGNSA. CDR3 length: 16 residues. The trim removed 0 bases at V and 4 bases at J, leaving 6 bases unmatched. CDR3 nucleotides: TGTGCCAGCAGCTTAGCCTGGGACAGCGTAAATCAGCCCCAGCATTTT. Encoded protein: CASSLAWDSVNQPQHF.

The chain uses TRBV5-4 and TRBJ2-5; TRBD1 agrees at 11 bases. J gave up 4 bases and V 3 bases, and 5 bases lay outside the gene matches. CDR1 SGHNT and CDR2 YYREEE come from the germline V gene (reference sequence). This CDR3 has 15 residues. Here the CDR3 reads CASSSAGQGVETQYF. The CDR3 coding sequence is TGTGCCAGCAGCTCTGCGGGACAGGGGGTAGAGACCCAGTACTTC.

This rearrangement joins TRBV28 to TRBJ1-5; the match to TRBD1 covers 8 bases. V lost 5 bases to trimming and J lost 3 bases; unmatched junction nucleotides: 6. The germline gives CDR1 MDHEN, CDR2 SYDVKM. The CDR3 is 15 residues long. CDR3 sequence reads: CASSPGGAFNQPQHF. In DNA form, the CDR3 reads TGTGCCAGCAGTCCAGGGGGCGCGTTCAATCAGCCCCAGCATTTT.

In this sample, this clone turned up a few times. This chain connects TRBV15 to TRBJ2-1; no clear D. Germline CDR1 and CDR2: LNHNV and YYDKDF (reference sequence). V shed 1 base and J shed 12 bases, with 13 bases lying between them. The CDR3 extends over 13 amino acids. The CDR3 region is CATSRVAGQAQFF. CDR3 bases: TGTGCCACCAGCAGAGTGGCAGGCCAGGCGCAGTTCTTC.

The rearrangement joins TRBV10-3 to TRBJ2-7; D perhaps matches TRBD2 (5 bases). Trimming took off 4 bases at V and 3 bases at J, with 7 bases between the two ends. The CDR3 covers 12 residues. Germline CDR1 and CDR2: ENHRY and SYGVKD. CDR3 bases: TGTGCCATCAGTGTTGAGGGCTACGAGCAGTACTTC. Amino acids: CAISVEGYEQYF.

The chain employs TRBV28 and TRBJ1-2; no clear D gene. Germline V gene sequence: CDR1 MDHEN, CDR2 SYDVKM. V was cut by 7 bases and J by 5 bases, with 29 bases left in between. CDR3 length equals 18 residues. CDR3 DNA sequence: TGTGCCAGCACCCCCCCTTGGACTCCACCTAGTAAACGATATGGCTACACCTTC. Amino acid sequence: CASTPPWTPPSKRYGYTF.

This clone was counted a few times. The chain is built from TRBV6-5 and TRBJ1-2, with TRBD1 matching 11 bases. Trimming removed 5 bases from V and 2 bases from J; junction bases left unmatched: 4. Germline values: CDR1 MNHEY, CDR2 SVGAGI. The CDR3 totals 15 residues. The CDR3 loop reads CASSPGTGGNYGYTF. CDR3 nucleotide sequence: TGTGCCAGCAGTCCCGGGACAGGGGGGAACTATGGCTACACCTTC.

V gene TRBV25-1 combines with J gene TRBJ1-6, with D possibly being TRBD1 (5 bases). Germline-derived CDR1 and CDR2 are MGHDK and SYGVNS. This CDR3 comprises 14 residues. V lost 2 bases and J lost 4, with 6 bases in between. The CDR3 spells CASSEQGYNSPLHF. CDR3 DNA sequence: TGTGCCAGCAGTGAACAGGGTTATAATTCACCCCTCCACTTT. Based on the CDR3 plus reference TRBV25-1 and TRBJ1-6, the full variable domain is EADIYQTPRYLVIGTGKKITLECSQTMGHDKMYWYQQDPGMELHLIHYSYGVNSTEKGDLSSESTVSRIRTEHFPLTLESARPSHTSQYLCASSEQGYNSPLHFGNGTRLTVT.

This chain joins TRBV19 and TRBJ2-1; 9 bases align to TRBD1. V lost 7 bases, J lost 4 bases, and 14 bases stayed unmatched. The CDR3 contains 17 residues. The germline CDR1 and CDR2 sequences are LNHDA and SQIVND (reference sequence). The CDR3: CASKFGAGQGYYNEQFF. The CDR3, as DNA: TGTGCCAGTAAATTCGGTGCGGGACAGGGATATTACAATGAGCAGTTCTTC.

This clone came up once. The chain recombines TRBV2 with TRBJ1-3; TRBD1 matches at 8 bases. Germline V CDR1 and CDR2: SNHLY, FYNNEI. This CDR3 spans 15 amino acids. The V and J ends lost 6 bases and 0 bases, in that order; junction bases with no gene match: 4. CDR3 protein: CASRDGTGSGNTIYF. CDR3 coding DNA: TGTGCCAGCAGAGATGGGACAGGCTCTGGAAACACCATATATTTT.

The chain couples TRBV28 to TRBJ2-4; 8 bases map to TRBD1. Germline loops: CDR1 MDHEN, CDR2 SYDVKM. This CDR3 is built from 15 residues. The junction had 4 bases not matched to a gene; V was cut back by 2 bases and J by 4 bases. The CDR3 DNA sequence: TGTGCCAGCAGTTTAGTAGGACAGGGTAAAAACATTCAGTACTTC. Translated, it gives CASSLVGQGKNIQYF. Using reference TRBV28 and TRBJ2-4 for the parts outside the CDR3, the full variable domain is DVKVTQSSRYLVKRTGEKVFLECVQDMDHENMFWYRQDPGLGLRLIYFSYDVKMKEKGDIPEGYSVSREKKERFSLILESASTNQTSMYLCASSLVGQGKNIQYFGAGTRLSVL.

V gene TRBV18 combines with J gene TRBJ2-2; D remains ambiguous. Looked up from germline, CDR1 is KGHSH and CDR2 is LQKENI. The CDR3 totals 13 residues. The V and J ends lost 6 bases and 4 bases respectively, with 9 bases between them. The CDR3 loop is CASSPPSTGELFF. The CDR3 nucleotides are TGTGCCAGCTCGCCCCCGAGCACCGGGGAGCTGTTTTTT.

This clone was counted only a few times. At one end the junction does not follow the germline gene, possibly because of a read error. J is TRBJ1-1 and V is TRBV6-1; no definite D call. CDR1 is MNHNS, CDR2 SASEGT, per germline. The CDR3 has 12 amino acids. In nucleotides, the CDR3 is TGTGCCAGCAGTGAAAGAGACACCGAAGCTTTCTTT. Amino acid sequence: CASSERDTEAFF.

This clone was observed a handful of times. This chain links TRBV27 with TRBJ2-7; 12 nucleotides align to TRBD2. Germline V lookup: CDR1 MNHEY, CDR2 SMNVEV (reference sequence). CDR3 size: 18 residues. V gave up 1 base and J gave up 2 bases; unmatched junction bases: 9. CDR3 coding DNA: TGTGCCAGCAGTTTATTTCGTGGGACTAGCGGGTTCACCTACGAGCAGTACTTC. Protein product: CASSLFRGTSGFTYEQYF.

Regarding this clone: A much bigger clone sits one base away, suggesting this may be a read error. The chain couples TRBV7-7 to TRBJ1-2, with TRBD1 as a possible D gene (5 bases). The V end lost 5 bases, the J end lost 2 bases, and 6 bases lay between the germline ends. This CDR3 contains 12 residues. CDR1 is SSHAT, CDR2 FNYEAQ, per germline (reference sequence). CDR3 DNA sequence: TGTGCCAGCAGCCGGGACAACTATGGCTACACCTTC. Its translation: CASSRDNYGYTF.

A remark on this clone: Additional DNA sequences in this sample encode the identical CDR3. The chain has TRBV2 and TRBJ2-5; TRBD2 matches at 14 bases. V was clipped by 6 bases and J by 4 bases; unmatched bases: 7. The CDR3 is 16 amino acids. CDR1 is SNHLY and CDR2 is FYNNEI in the germline V gene. The CDR3 here is CASSSGLAGGGETQYF. CDR3 nucleotide sequence: TGTGCCAGCAGCTCAGGACTAGCGGGAGGAGGAGAGACCCAGTACTTC.

The V and J genes are TRBV15 and TRBJ2-1, with D uncertain. CDR1 is LNHNV, CDR2 YYDKDF, per germline (reference sequence). Trimming removed 5 bases from V and 4 bases from J, with 21 bases in between. The CDR3 is made up of 17 amino acids. CDR3 amino acids: CATSPGPHASTYNEQFF. CDR3 DNA sequence: TGTGCCACCAGCCCGGGCCCACACGCTTCCACTTACAATGAGCAGTTCTTC.

V gene TRBV5-6 combines with J gene TRBJ1-2, with TRBD1 matching 10 bases. J was trimmed by 8 bases and V by 2 bases; bases with no gene match: 6. From germline, CDR1 is SGHDT and CDR2 YYEEEE. CDR3 length: 14 amino acids. Here the CDR3 reads CASSFGQGGYGYTF. The CDR3 DNA reads as TGTGCCAGCAGCTTCGGACAGGGGGGCTACGGCTACACCTTC.

The genes are TRBV9 and TRBJ2-2, with unresolved D. The CDR3 is 13 residues long. Germline V gives CDR1 SGDLS, CDR2 YYNGEE. The V end lost 0 bases, the J end lost 7 bases, and 7 bases lay between the germline ends. The CDR3 coding sequence is TGTGCCAGCAGCGTAGTTATCGGCGGGGAGCTGTTTTTT. As protein: CASSVVIGGELFF.

The chain carries TRBV11-3 and TRBJ2-2, with D unclear. CDR1 is SGHNT, CDR2 YENEEA, per germline. Trimming stripped 3 bases from V and 3 bases from J, with 5 bases between. CDR3 length: 13 amino acids. CDR3 nucleotide sequence: TGTGCCAGCAGCTTCGAACACACCGGGGAGCTGTTTTTT. Translating gives CASSFEHTGELFF.